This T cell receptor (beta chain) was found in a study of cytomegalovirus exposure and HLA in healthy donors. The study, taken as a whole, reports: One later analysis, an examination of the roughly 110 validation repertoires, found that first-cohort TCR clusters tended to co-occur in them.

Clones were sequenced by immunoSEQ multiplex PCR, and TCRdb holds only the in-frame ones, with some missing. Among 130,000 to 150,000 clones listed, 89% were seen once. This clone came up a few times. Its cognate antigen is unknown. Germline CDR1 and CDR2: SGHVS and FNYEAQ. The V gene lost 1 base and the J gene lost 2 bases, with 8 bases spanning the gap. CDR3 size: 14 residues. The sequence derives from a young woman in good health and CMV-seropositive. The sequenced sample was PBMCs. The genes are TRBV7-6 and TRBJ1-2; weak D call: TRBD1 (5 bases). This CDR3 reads CASSLEAGNYGYTF. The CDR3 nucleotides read TGTGCCAGCAGCTTAGAGGCAGGGAACTATGGCTACACCTTC.